The next 20 T cell receptor beta chains were all read from a single sample in a study of T cell responses to AZD1222 COVID-19 vaccine. The assay was immunoSEQ multiplex PCR, and TCRdb's table has in-frame clones only and misses some. The table includes around 70,000 clones, 60% to 85% detected once. The sequencing here drew on peripheral blood, taken on day 0 of MenACWY control vaccination. These receptors were obtained from an adult in good health.

The gene calls are TRBV13 and TRBJ2-5; 9 bases fit TRBD2. V shed 0 bases, J shed 4 bases, and the junction held 3 bases outside the gene matches. The CDR3 is 15 amino acids. CDR1 PRHDT and CDR2 FYEKMQ come from the germline V gene (reference sequence). CDR3 amino acids: CASSLGVAGVETQYF. DNA of the CDR3: TGTGCCAGCAGCTTAGGGGTAGCGGGAGTAGAGACCCAGTACTTC.

V gene TRBV14 combines with J gene TRBJ1-1, with D tentatively TRBD1 (6 bases). The germline V and J ends were trimmed by 4 bases and 2 bases, with 11 bases remaining between them. CDR1 and CDR2 (germline): SGHDN, FVKESK. The CDR3 runs to 14 residues. DNA for the CDR3: TGTGCCAGCAGCCGGCCGGGACATAACACTGAAGCTTTCTTT. The encoded protein is CASSRPGHNTEAFF.

CDR3 region: CASSQRDRGCQPQHF. The CDR3 region has the DNA TGTGCCAGCAGCCAGCGGGACAGGGGATGTCAGCCCCAGCATTTT. The chain employs TRBV3-1 (or the pseudogene TRBV3-2) and TRBJ1-5; 10 bases align to TRBD1. Germline V gene sequence: CDR1 LGHDT, CDR2 YNNKEL (reference sequence). V lost 3 bases and J lost 6; bases outside the gene matches: 5. The CDR3 runs to 15 residues.

This clone has a single count. The chain is built from TRBV18 and TRBJ2-5; perhaps TRBD2 as D (7 bases). The CDR3 sequence is 14 residues long. Germline assignment: CDR1 KGHSH and CDR2 LQKENI. V was trimmed by 2 bases and J by 5 bases, leaving 12 bases between them. CDR3 residues: CASSPKGGGETQYF. The CDR3 coding sequence is TGTGCCAGCTCACCAAAAGGCGGGGGCGAGACCCAGTACTTC.

About this clone itself: Different DNA sequences within this sample yield the same CDR3. The V gene is TRBV30, the J gene TRBJ2-5; tentatively, D is TRBD2 (5 bases). Germline V gene data show CDR1 as GTSNPN and CDR2 as SVGIG (reference sequence). The CDR3 consists of 13 residues. The V end was cut by 4 bases, the J end by 5 bases, with 14 bases between. The CDR3 loop is CAWTRLAGETQYF. CDR3 coding DNA: TGTGCCTGGACTAGGCTAGCCGGCGAGACCCAGTACTTC.

As DNA, the CDR3 is TGTGCCAGCAGCTTGACTAGCGGGAGGGCCAAAGTCGGGGAGCTGTTTTTT. Encoded protein: CASSLTSGRAKVGELFF. V usage is TRBV11-2 and J usage is TRBJ2-2; 14 nucleotides match TRBD2. The junction had 7 bases not matched to a gene; V was cut back by 3 bases and J by 7 bases. The CDR3 consists of 17 residues. CDR1 SGHAT and CDR2 FQNNGV come from the germline V gene.

The J gene is TRBJ1-5, the V gene TRBV6-2 or TRBV6-3; D is perhaps TRBD1 (5 bases). The V end lost 2 bases, the J end lost 4 bases, and 18 bases lay between the germline ends. From germline, CDR1 is MNHEY and CDR2 SVGEGT. The CDR3 is 17 residues long. CDR3 sequence: CASSYPPRRGLNQPQHF. The CDR3 region has the DNA TGTGCCAGCAGTTACCCCCCCCGGAGGGGCCTTAATCAGCCCCAGCATTTT.

V is TRBV5-1 and J is TRBJ2-7, with 8 nucleotides matching TRBD1. This CDR3 is built from 14 residues. J lost 3 bases, V lost 4 bases, and 6 bases had no gene match. CDR1 and CDR2 (germline): SGHRS, YFSETQ. The CDR3 sequence: CASSPPGQVYEQYF. The CDR3 region has the DNA TGCGCCAGCAGCCCACCGGGACAGGTCTACGAGCAGTACTTC.

The V call is TRBV28, the J call TRBJ1-1; D remains unclear. The germline V gene has CDR1 MDHEN and CDR2 SYDVKM. The CDR3 spans 12 residues. In DNA, the CDR3 is TGTGCAACGCTGGATACGAACACTGAAGCTTTCTTT. This codes for CATLDTNTEAFF.

CDR3 in amino acids: CASSQMGLVNTEAFF. The DNA for the CDR3 is TGTGCCAGCAGCCAAATGGGACTCGTGAACACTGAAGCTTTCTTT. This chain connects TRBV5-4 to TRBJ1-1; D might be TRBD1 (5 bases). Germline V lookup: CDR1 SGHNT, CDR2 YYREEE (reference sequence). CDR3 length: 15 amino acids. The germline V and J ends were trimmed by 4 bases and 0 bases, with 13 bases remaining between them.

The rearrangement uses TRBV4-2 and TRBJ1-2; D is unclear. Trimming removed 0 bases at V and 4 bases at J, with 12 bases between. CDR3 size: 15 residues. Germline CDR1 and CDR2: LGHNA and YNFKEQ. CDR3 DNA: TGTGCCAGCAGCCAAGACGCCGGGGAGCCCTATGGCTACACCTTC. Translation gives CASSQDAGEPYGYTF.

Comments on this clone: Other DNA sequences in this specimen translate into the identical CDR3. This sequence joins TRBV18 and TRBJ2-7, with D hard to call. Trimming took off 6 bases at V and 0 bases at J, with 9 bases between the two ends. The CDR3 is 13 amino acids. Looked up from germline, CDR1 is KGHSH and CDR2 is LQKENI. The CDR3 loop is CASSPGSSYEQYF. CDR3 in DNA: TGTGCCAGCTCGCCTGGATCCTCCTACGAGCAGTACTTC.

V gene TRBV11-2 combines with J gene TRBJ2-7; no reliable D call. The CDR3 has 13 amino acids. Trimming cost V 0 bases and J 6 bases, with 9 bases left between them. The V gene's germline CDR1 is SGHAT and CDR2 FQNNGV. Here the CDR3 DNA reads TGTGCCAGCAGCTTAGATTTGGGCAGCGAGCAGTACTTC. It codes for CASSLDLGSEQYF.

The chain carries TRBV12-3 or TRBV12-4 and TRBJ1-6; a weak D match, TRBD1 (6 bases). CDR3 length: 13 residues. V was pared by 6 bases and J by 3 bases, with 6 bases between. CDR3 amino acids: CASRDSYNSPLHF. CDR3 DNA sequence: TGTGCCAGCAGGGACAGCTATAATTCACCCCTCCACTTT.

The gene calls are TRBV6-5 and TRBJ1-1; weak D call: TRBD1 (5 bases). From germline, CDR1 is MNHEY and CDR2 SVGAGI. The CDR3 runs 13 residues. Trimming removed 6 bases at V and 11 bases at J, with 19 bases between. CDR3 loop: CASRPHRMGEAFF. As DNA, the CDR3 is TGTGCCAGCAGACCTCACAGGATGGGGGAGGCTTTCTTT.

In its sample, this clone was seen a few times. The CDR3 region has the DNA TGCGCCAGCGCCCCGCGGGCGGACTATGGCTACACCTTC. Translating it yields CASAPRADYGYTF. The chain uses TRBV5-1 and TRBJ1-2; D remains unclear. Germline-derived CDR1 and CDR2 are SGHRS and YFSETQ. V was shortened by 7 bases and J by 3 bases, with 13 bases between the two germline ends. CDR3 length equals 13 residues.

This clone was seen repeatedly, ten times or more. V usage is TRBV7-9 and J usage is TRBJ1-3, with D unclear. The V gene's germline CDR1 is SEHNR and CDR2 FQNEAQ (reference sequence). The CDR3 extends over 14 amino acids. V lost 4 bases and J lost 6, with 13 bases in between. The CDR3 DNA follows: TGTGCCAGCAGCTCCCCCCCCACCATAAACACCATATATTTT. Translating it yields CASSSPPTINTIYF.

This chain uses TRBV13 with TRBJ1-2; D remains unclear. The CDR3 is 13 amino acids. Germline lookup yields CDR1 PRHDT and CDR2 FYEKMQ (reference sequence). V shed 5 bases and J shed 1 base, with 8 bases lying between them. CDR3 nucleotides: TGTGCCAGCAGCCTAACGGGTAACTATGGCTACACCTTC. It specifies CASSLTGNYGYTF.

The count of this clone is one. Here the CDR3 DNA reads TGTGCCAGCAATAACAGACTAGCTCAGGAGGGAAAGACCCAGTACTTC. Protein: CASNNRLAQEGKTQYF. The chain is built from TRBV6-6 and TRBJ2-5, with 7 bases that match TRBD2. V was clipped by 7 bases and J by 6 bases; unmatched bases: 17. Germline-derived CDR1 and CDR2 are MNHNY and SVGAGI (reference sequence). The CDR3 runs to 16 residues.

The sample holds a few counts of this clone. The rearrangement uses TRBV2 and TRBJ2-3, with TRBD2 identical over 7 bases. V was pared by 7 bases and J by 2 bases, with 6 bases of the junction left unmatched. This CDR3 spans 14 amino acids. The germline V gene has CDR1 SNHLY and CDR2 FYNNEI. This CDR3 is CASISGGVTDTQYF. CDR3 sequence (DNA): TGTGCCAGCATTAGTGGGGGGGTCACAGATACGCAGTATTTT. Full variable domain (rest looked up from reference TRBV2 and TRBJ2-3): EPEVTQTPSHQVTQMGQEVILRCVPISNHLYFYWYRQILGQKVEFLVSFYNNEISEKSEIFDDQFSVERPDGSNFTLKIRSTKLEDSAMYFCASISGGVTDTQYFGPGTRLTVL.